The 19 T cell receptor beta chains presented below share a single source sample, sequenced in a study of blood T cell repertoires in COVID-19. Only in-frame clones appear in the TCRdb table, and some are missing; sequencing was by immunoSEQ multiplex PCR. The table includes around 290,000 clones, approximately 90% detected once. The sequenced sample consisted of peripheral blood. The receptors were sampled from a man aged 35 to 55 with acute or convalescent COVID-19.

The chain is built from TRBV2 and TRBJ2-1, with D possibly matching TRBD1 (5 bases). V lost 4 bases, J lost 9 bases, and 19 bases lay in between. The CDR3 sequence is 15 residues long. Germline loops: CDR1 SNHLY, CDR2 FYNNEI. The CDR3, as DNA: TGTGCCAGCAGTGGGGTGGGGCAGGGATTTTCTGAGCAGTTCTTC. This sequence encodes CASSGVGQGFSEQFF.

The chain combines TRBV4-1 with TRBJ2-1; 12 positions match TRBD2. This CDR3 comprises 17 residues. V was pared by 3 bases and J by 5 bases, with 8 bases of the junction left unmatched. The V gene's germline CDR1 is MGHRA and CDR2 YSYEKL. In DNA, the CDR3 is TGCGCCAGCAGCCATCCGGGGCGACTAGCGGGGGACAATGAGCAGTTCTTC. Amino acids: CASSHPGRLAGDNEQFF.

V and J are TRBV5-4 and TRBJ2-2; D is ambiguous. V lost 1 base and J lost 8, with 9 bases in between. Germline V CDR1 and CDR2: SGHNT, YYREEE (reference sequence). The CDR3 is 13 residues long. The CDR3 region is CASSLTVKGELFF. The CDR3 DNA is TGTGCCAGCAGCTTGACGGTGAAAGGGGAGCTGTTTTTT.

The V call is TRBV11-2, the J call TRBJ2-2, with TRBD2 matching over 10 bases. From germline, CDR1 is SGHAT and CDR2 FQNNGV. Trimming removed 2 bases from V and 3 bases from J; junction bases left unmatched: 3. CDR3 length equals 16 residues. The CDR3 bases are TGTGCCAGCAGCTTAAAAACTAGCGGGGACACCGGGGAGCTGTTTTTT. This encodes CASSLKTSGDTGELFF.

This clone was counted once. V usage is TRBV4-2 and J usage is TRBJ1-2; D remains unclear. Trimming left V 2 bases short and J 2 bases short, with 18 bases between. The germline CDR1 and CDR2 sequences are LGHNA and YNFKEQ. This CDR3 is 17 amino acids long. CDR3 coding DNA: TGTGCCAGCAGCCAACCGGAGAAGGCCCTTGTCAACTATGGCTACACCTTC. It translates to CASSQPEKALVNYGYTF.

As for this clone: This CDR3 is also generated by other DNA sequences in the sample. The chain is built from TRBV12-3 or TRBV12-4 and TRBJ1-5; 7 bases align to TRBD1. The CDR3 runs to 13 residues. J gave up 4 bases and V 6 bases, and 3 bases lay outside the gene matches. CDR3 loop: CASSRQGNQPQHF. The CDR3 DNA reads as TGTGCCAGCAGCCGACAGGGAAATCAGCCCCAGCATTTT.

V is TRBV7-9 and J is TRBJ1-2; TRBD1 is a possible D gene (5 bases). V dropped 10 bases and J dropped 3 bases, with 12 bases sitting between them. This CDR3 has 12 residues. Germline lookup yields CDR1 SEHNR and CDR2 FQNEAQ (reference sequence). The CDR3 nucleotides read TGTGCCACCTCCCCGGGGGACTATGGCTACACCTTC. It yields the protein CATSPGDYGYTF. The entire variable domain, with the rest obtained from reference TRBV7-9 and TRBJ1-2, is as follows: DTGVSQNPRHKITKRGQNVTFRCDPISEHNRLYWYRQTLGQGPEFLTYFQNEAQLEKSRLLSDRFSAERPKGSFSTLEIQRTEQGDSAMYLCATSPGDYGYTFGSGTRLTVV.

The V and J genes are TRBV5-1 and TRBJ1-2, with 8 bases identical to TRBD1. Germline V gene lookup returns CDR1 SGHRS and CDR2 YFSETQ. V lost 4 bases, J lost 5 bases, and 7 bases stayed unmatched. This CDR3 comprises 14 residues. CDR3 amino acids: CASSESTGEYGYTF. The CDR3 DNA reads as TGCGCCAGCAGCGAATCGACAGGGGAGTATGGCTACACCTTC. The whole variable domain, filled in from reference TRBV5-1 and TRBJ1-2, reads KAGVTQTPRYLIKTRGQQVTLSCSPISGHRSVSWYQQTPGQGLQFLFEYFSETQRNKGNFPGRFSGRQFSNSRSEMNVSTLELGDSALYLCASSESTGEYGYTFGSGTRLTVV.

This CDR3 is CASSLRHGYTF. The CDR3 nucleotides read TGTGCCAGTAGTCTGAGGCACGGCTACACCTTC. This chain connects TRBV19 to TRBJ1-2; D remains unclear. The germline CDR1 and CDR2 sequences are LNHDA and SQIVND (reference sequence). The CDR3 has 11 amino acids. Trimming took 5 bases from V and 8 from J, leaving 9 bases between them.

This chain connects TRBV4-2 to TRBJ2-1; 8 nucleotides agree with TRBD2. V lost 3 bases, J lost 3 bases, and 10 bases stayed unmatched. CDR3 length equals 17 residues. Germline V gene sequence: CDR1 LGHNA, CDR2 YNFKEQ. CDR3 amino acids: CASSQKGGGPLYNEQFF. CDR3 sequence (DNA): TGTGCCAGCAGCCAGAAAGGCGGGGGGCCCCTCTACAATGAGCAGTTCTTC.

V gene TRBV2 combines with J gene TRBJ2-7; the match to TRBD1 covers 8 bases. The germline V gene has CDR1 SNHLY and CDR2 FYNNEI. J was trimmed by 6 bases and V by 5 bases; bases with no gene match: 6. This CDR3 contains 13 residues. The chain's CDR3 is CASSTQGAGEQYF. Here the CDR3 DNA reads TGTGCCAGCAGTACCCAGGGGGCTGGCGAGCAGTACTTC.

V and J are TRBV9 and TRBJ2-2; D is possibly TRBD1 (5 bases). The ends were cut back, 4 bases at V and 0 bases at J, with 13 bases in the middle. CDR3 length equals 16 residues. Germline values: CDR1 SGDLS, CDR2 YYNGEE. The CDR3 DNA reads TGTGCCAGCAGCCACCGACAGTCACCGAACACCGGGGAGCTGTTTTTT. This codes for CASSHRQSPNTGELFF.

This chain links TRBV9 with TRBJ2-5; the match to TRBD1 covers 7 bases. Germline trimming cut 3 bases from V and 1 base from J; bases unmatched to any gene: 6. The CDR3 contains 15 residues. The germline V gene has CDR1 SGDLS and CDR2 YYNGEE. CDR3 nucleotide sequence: TGTGCCAGCAGCGCCGGGGACAGCGTCCAAGAGACCCAGTACTTC. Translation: CASSAGDSVQETQYF.

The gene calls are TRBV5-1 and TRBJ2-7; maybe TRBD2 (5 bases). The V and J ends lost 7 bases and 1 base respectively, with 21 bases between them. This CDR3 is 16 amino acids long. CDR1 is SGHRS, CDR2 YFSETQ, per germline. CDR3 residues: CASSWISLSGSYEQYF. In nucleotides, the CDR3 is TGCGCCAGCTCCTGGATTAGTCTGTCGGGATCCTACGAGCAGTACTTC.

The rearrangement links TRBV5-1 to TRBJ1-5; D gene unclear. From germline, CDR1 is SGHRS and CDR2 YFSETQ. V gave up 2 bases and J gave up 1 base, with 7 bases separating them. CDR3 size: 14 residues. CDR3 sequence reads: CASSLTPSNQPQHF. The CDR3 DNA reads TGCGCCAGCAGCTTAACACCGAGCAATCAGCCCCAGCATTTT. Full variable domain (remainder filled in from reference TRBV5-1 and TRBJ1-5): KAGVTQTPRYLIKTRGQQVTLSCSPISGHRSVSWYQQTPGQGLQFLFEYFSETQRNKGNFPGRFSGRQFSNSRSEMNVSTLELGDSALYLCASSLTPSNQPQHFGDGTRLSIL.

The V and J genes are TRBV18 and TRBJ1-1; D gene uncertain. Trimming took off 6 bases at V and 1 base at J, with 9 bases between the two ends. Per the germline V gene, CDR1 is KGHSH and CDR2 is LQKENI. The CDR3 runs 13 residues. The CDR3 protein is CASSMSENTEAFF. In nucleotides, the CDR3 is TGTGCCAGCTCGATGAGCGAGAACACTGAAGCTTTCTTT.

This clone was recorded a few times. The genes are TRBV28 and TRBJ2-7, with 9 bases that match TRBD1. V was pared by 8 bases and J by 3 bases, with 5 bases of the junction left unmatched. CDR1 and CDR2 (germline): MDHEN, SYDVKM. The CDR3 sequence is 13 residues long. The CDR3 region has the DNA TGTGCCAGCGGGACGGGACAGGGCTACGAGCAGTACTTC. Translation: CASGTGQGYEQYF.

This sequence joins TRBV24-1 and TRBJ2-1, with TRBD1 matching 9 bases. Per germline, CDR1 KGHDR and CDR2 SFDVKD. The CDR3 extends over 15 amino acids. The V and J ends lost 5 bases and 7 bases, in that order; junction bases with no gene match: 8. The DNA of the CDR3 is TGTGCCACCAGTGCCTGGACAGGGGAAGGGAATGAGCAGTTCTTC. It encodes CATSAWTGEGNEQFF.

The CDR3 loop is CASSPFRDFNYGYTF. CDR3 DNA: TGCGCCAGCAGCCCCTTCCGGGATTTTAACTATGGCTACACCTTC. This chain connects TRBV5-1 to TRBJ1-2; D uncertain. Trimming pared 4 bases from V and 1 base from J, leaving 14 bases between. The CDR3 is 15 amino acids. The V gene's germline CDR1 is SGHRS and CDR2 YFSETQ.